This T cell receptor beta chain derives from a study of blood T cell repertoires in COVID-19. Study-wide background: Samples representing acute and convalescent COVID-19 were sourced from the United States, Italy and Spain. From T cells, B-cell-depleted T cells, or PBMCs came the material, which was cDNA or gDNA.

Assay: immunoSEQ multiplex PCR; the TCRdb copy retains only in-frame clones and omits some. Of 150,000 to 200,000 clones listed, approximately 86% were seen once; the top ten hold roughly 8.2%. Trimming shortened V by 8 bases and J by 1 base, and 17 bases separated the two germline ends. The germline V gene encodes CDR1 MDHEN and CDR2 SYDVKM. The CDR3 is made up of 15 amino acids. The receptor comes from a man in his 60s with acute or convalescent COVID-19. Sequencing was done on a sample of peripheral blood. This chain joins TRBV28 and TRBJ1-1; D is ambiguous. CDR3 sequence: CASPSPGATNTEAFF. CDR3 bases: TGTGCCAGCCCTAGTCCGGGAGCCACGAACACTGAAGCTTTCTTT.